The clone carrying this T cell receptor (beta chain) turned up a few times. This sample stems from a study of blood T cell repertoires in COVID-19. Overall study: The origin of the acute and convalescent COVID-19 samples was the United States, Italy and Spain. Nucleic acid was either cDNA or gDNA, and it came from T cells, B-cell-depleted T cells, or PBMCs.

Methods used by the authors: Reference gene primer amplification yielded estimated nucleated cell counts. The table came from immunoSEQ multiplex PCR; TCRdb's copy has only in-frame clones and leaves some out. The V and J calls and clone size come from that table; D and trimming were worked out from the DNA. Of some 74,000 clones listed, around four fifths are singletons. The V gene lost 1 base and the J gene lost 7 bases, with 13 bases spanning the gap. CDR1 is SGHAT, CDR2 FQNNGV, per germline. The CDR3 spans 14 residues. This chain joins TRBV11-2 and TRBJ1-2; a weak D match, TRBD1 (6 bases). The source is a woman aged 80 or over with acute or convalescent COVID-19. Sequenced material: peripheral blood. The CDR3 sequence: CASSLGPGGSGYTF. CDR3 coding DNA: TGTGCCAGCAGCTTAGGGCCTGGGGGCTCTGGCTACACCTTC.